Shown below are 11 T cell receptor beta chains from a single sample sequenced in a study of metastatic and nonmetastatic thyroid tumors. TCRdb recomputed clones from the PCR reads via MiXCR. This table has 30,000 to 40,000 clones, approximately 19% appearing once. Ahead of thyroid surgery, no patient had received treatment of any kind. Sequencing input: blood. Receptors were obtained from a female donor with papillary thyroid cancer or a benign thyroid nodule (not recorded which). Some clones in this sample may be carry-over from other donors' samples.

In the case of this clone: With a much larger clone just one base away, this may be a read error. This chain links TRBV7-9 with TRBJ1-1; D possibly corresponds to TRBD1 (6 bases). This CDR3 comprises 15 residues. Looked up from germline, CDR1 is SEHNR and CDR2 is FQNEAQ (reference sequence). Trimming stripped 5 bases from V and 7 bases from J, with 20 bases between. CDR3 residues: CASSRAVLGDIEAFF. CDR3 nucleotide sequence: TGTGCCAGCAGCCGAGCGGTCCTAGGGGACATTGAAGCTTTCTTT.

The chain combines TRBV20-1 with TRBJ2-7; TRBD1 agrees at 7 bases. The CDR3 runs to 14 residues. Germline CDR1 and CDR2: DFQATT and SNEGSKA (reference sequence). This CDR3 is CIAPWTGASYEQYF. CDR3 nucleotides: TGCATTGCCCCTTGGACAGGTGCCTCCTACGAGCAGTACTTC.

This clone was counted ten times or more. The J gene is TRBJ1-2, the V gene TRBV7-2, with D unclear. The CDR3 totals 12 residues. Germline V lookup: CDR1 SGHTA, CDR2 FQGNSA. The V end was cut by 5 bases, the J end by 8 bases, with 12 bases between. The CDR3 reads CASSQYLGGYTF. For the CDR3, the DNA is TGTGCCAGCAGCCAATACCTGGGAGGCTACACCTTC.

This clone was seen repeatedly, ten times or more. The chain is built from TRBV5-1 and TRBJ2-7; D gene ambiguous. The CDR3 sequence is 13 residues long. Germline CDR1 SGHRS, CDR2 YFSETQ. The germline V and J ends were trimmed by 0 bases and 3 bases, with 7 bases remaining between them. This CDR3 is CASSLVISYEQYF. The CDR3 coding sequence is TGCGCCAGCAGCTTGGTAATCAGCTACGAGCAGTACTTC.

This clone was recorded many times. This sequence joins TRBV30 and TRBJ1-4; TRBD1 agrees at 8 bases. V gave up 2 bases and J gave up 7 bases; unmatched junction bases: 9. The CDR3 spans 15 residues. Germline CDR1 and CDR2: GTSNPN and SVGIG (reference sequence). The DNA for the CDR3 is TGTGCCTGGAGTCCAGGGGGCAGTCAGAGTGAAAAACTGTTTTTT. It codes for CAWSPGGSQSEKLFF.

The rearrangement links TRBV4-1 to TRBJ1-6; weak D call: TRBD1 (5 bases). Germline V gene sequence: CDR1 MGHRA, CDR2 YSYEKL. V was shortened by 4 bases and J by 4 bases, with 17 bases between the two germline ends. CDR3 length: 17 residues. The CDR3 bases are TGCGCCAGCAGCCCCTACTACGGGGGGGGGTATAATTCACCCCTCCACTTT. Protein: CASSPYYGGGYNSPLHF.

This clone has just a few counts. This may stem from a read error, because a much larger clone lies one nucleotide away. The rearrangement joins TRBV5-8 to TRBJ1-1; 8 nucleotides align to TRBD1. CDR1 and CDR2 (germline): SGHTS, YDEGEE. Unmatched junction bases numbered 9, after V lost 7 bases and J lost 7 bases. The CDR3 length is 13 residues. The CDR3 loop is CASVQGGFDEAFF. CDR3 in DNA: TGTGCCAGCGTACAGGGGGGATTCGATGAAGCTTTCTTT.

This clone was recorded a few times. Possible read error: a much larger clone is one base away. The sample holds other DNA sequences that translate to the same CDR3. The genes are TRBV10-3 and TRBJ2-1, with TRBD1 identical over 7 bases. CDR3 length: 15 amino acids. Germline lookup yields CDR1 ENHRY and CDR2 SYGVKD. V shed 6 bases and J 9 bases; nucleotides not matched to a gene: 14. The CDR3 region is CAISHRDRGQGEQFF. CDR3 in DNA: TGTGCCATCAGCCACAGGGACAGAGGCCAGGGTGAGCAGTTCTTC.

This clone was seen at least ten times. The chain couples TRBV20-1 to TRBJ1-2, with 7 bases fitting TRBD1. Losses at the gene ends were 3 bases for V and 1 base for J; bases not matched to a gene: 8. CDR3 length: 15 amino acids. Germline V gene sequence: CDR1 DFQATT, CDR2 SNEGSKA (reference sequence). CDR3 in DNA: TGCAGTGCTAGGGGTGGGGACAGTTTTAACTATGGCTACACCTTC. Its translation: CSARGGDSFNYGYTF.

In the case of this clone: A much larger clonotype is one base distant, so this may be a read error. The V gene is TRBV14, the J gene TRBJ1-4, with 9 bases lining up with TRBD1. The CDR3 loop spans 14 amino acids. CDR1 is SGHDN, CDR2 FVKESK, per germline. V lost 2 bases to trimming and J lost 10 bases; unmatched junction nucleotides: 5. CDR3 sequence (DNA): TGTGCCAGCAGCCAATGGACAGGGGAGGTAAAACTGTTTTTT. Translating gives CASSQWTGEVKLFF. Full variable domain (remainder filled in from reference TRBV14 and TRBJ1-4): EAGVTQFPSHSVIEKGQTVTLRCDPISGHDNLYWYRRVMGKEIKFLLHFVKESKQDESGMPNNRFLAERTGGTYSTLKVQPAELEDSGVYFCASSQWTGEVKLFFGSGTQLSVL.

This sequence joins TRBV20-1 and TRBJ1-1; 7 bases agree with TRBD1. The CDR3 is made up of 13 amino acids. After removal of 8 bases from V and 2 bases from J, the junction contained 8 bases not matched to a gene. Germline V gene lookup returns CDR1 DFQATT and CDR2 SNEGSKA (reference sequence). The CDR3 loop reads CSSVQGSNTEAFF. CDR3 DNA: TGCAGTTCTGTACAGGGGAGTAACACTGAAGCTTTCTTT.